This entry concerns a single TCR beta chain. Its antigen is as yet unknown. This CDR3 has 17 amino acids. Trimming left V 1 base short and J 0 bases short, with 15 bases between. CDR1 MGHRA and CDR2 YSYEKL come from the germline V gene. The data belong to a study of cytomegalovirus exposure and HLA in healthy donors. Sequenced by immunoSEQ multiplex PCR; TCRdb stores in-frame clones only, minus some. The sample has roughly 43,000 clones, over 85% seen once; the top ten hold over 2%. Findings of the study overall: It was found in a later analysis that first-cohort TCR clusters tended to co-occur in the 120 validation repertoires.

Sequenced sample: PBMCs. This TCR came from a woman younger than 35 in good health and CMV-seronegative. The chain is built from TRBV4-1 and TRBJ1-2; D is perhaps TRBD1 (5 bases). CDR3 in amino acids: CASSQGRQRRANYGYTF. For the CDR3, the DNA is TGCGCCAGCAGCCAAGGTAGACAGAGACGAGCTAACTATGGCTACACCTTC.